This TCR beta chain was found in a study of cytomegalovirus exposure and HLA in healthy donors (dated by TCRdb to the late 2010s). Context from the whole study: An earlier analysis of approximately 640 of the donors reported roughly 270 Gb of sequence data and some 100 million unique TCR beta sequences from about 180 million T cells. An early release covering roughly 580 HLA-typed donors comprised about 320 gigabases of sequencing data and roughly 86 million unique TCR sequences. Of the 300 to 500 genotyped donors, more than 75% were placed in the genetic ancestry cluster associated with self-reported Caucasian donors. The study was designed to test whether signatures of past pathogen exposure could be identified by cataloging public T cell receptors. The T cell repertoires of around 730 subjects were profiled by immunosequencing and related to cytomegalovirus serostatus. In addition to the first cohort of 650 to 750 subjects, a separate validation cohort of 130 or so different subjects was used. High-throughput TCR immunosequencing, statistical association of individual TCRs with disease status, and machine learning were combined to predict cytomegalovirus infection status. A later analysis re-analyzed previously published TCR beta repertoires from approximately 670 donors and added high-resolution HLA genotyping to study TCR occurrence patterns. Rather than drawing on any new phenotypic data, the later analysis identified candidate immune exposures from TCR beta sequences and the way those sequences occurred across donors. In an earlier analysis of a few hundred of the donors, high-throughput TCR beta sequencing was used to judge whether each TCR beta V gene segment behaved as functional or pseudogenic. Alongside the repertoire data, information on donor age, sex, ethnicity and CMV serostatus was compiled. Genome-wide SNP genotypes for about 65% of the 666 donors were used in a later genetic analysis, which treated that subset as a discovery cohort. All discovery cohort repertoires had been generated on a single sequencing platform. HLA typing included class I and class II loci at four-digit resolution. Typing coverage differed by locus: A, B, C, DRB1 and DQB1 were typed in roughly 629-630 donors, DQA1 in 522, DPA1 in some 600, and DPB1 in 472. About five DR-DQ haplotypes were handled as single units for association and clustering because linkage in the cohort was strong. On average, 235,054 unique TCR beta nucleotide sequences were sequenced per donor among about 400 genotyped donors of the cohort, with roughly 20% of those sequences being non-productive.

The full study reports these points: In a later analysis, HLA-associated TCR beta chains showed more clonal expansion and lower generation probabilities than non-associated chains that were equally common. The sequencing pipeline was judged likely to have produced a cluster of highly shared sequence variants as a technical artifact. This cohort had only TCR beta chains sequenced, and the lack of alpha or paired-chain data limited which features could be detected. HLA typing was unavailable for some donors at each locus, so association tests used only the typed subset. The earlier analysis of about 600 of the donors excluded 15 to 20 rarely observed V segments, including chromosome 9 orphons, because counts were too low. A few of the identified cytomegalovirus-associated TCR beta chains were confirmed in vitro to be specific for cytomegalovirus antigens. Correlated functional status among segregating V segments might be attributable to linkage disequilibrium, but an unknown experimental factor could not be ruled out. In a later genetic analysis, a missense DCLRE1C variant was associated with V-gene and J-gene trimming of TCR beta chains, and the association was replicated in an independent cohort. At a false discovery rate of 0.05, a later analysis linked under 20,000 TCR beta sequences to specific HLA alleles. While some public TCRs were present in many individuals, most TCR sequences turned up only very rarely across donors. For the cohort, immune exposure information was limited to CMV serostatus. A further reported finding was that TCR beta sequences accurately predicted the HLA-A and HLA-B alleles for most subjects in the first cohort. According to a later analysis, parvovirus B19, influenza, CMV and Epstein-Barr virus appeared linked to several top co-occurrence clusters. In a later analysis, most CMV-associated TCR beta chains were found to appear HLA-restricted, with HLA associations seemingly driven largely by CMV exposure. A later genetic analysis reported fewer N-insertions in productive TCRs among donors in an Asian-associated ancestry cluster than the roughly 620-donor mean. The authors suggested that the approach could potentially be extended to other disease states and immunological phenotypes. Strong co-occurrence of HLA alleles, especially DR and DQ, made assigning TCR associations to individual alleles difficult. The study gave a list of about 170 TCR beta chains associated with cytomegalovirus. Cytomegalovirus status was reported to be diagnosed by the classifier with high specificity and sensitivity in both the original and validation cohorts. A later analysis found that TCR association rates varied across HLA loci, with DRB1 alleles showing the most associated TCRs and HLA-C alleles the fewest. Broadly in line with IMGT annotations, most TCR beta V segments showed up in productive rearrangements about 90% or about 30% of the time in an earlier analysis of roughly 590 of the donors. Roughly uniform sequencing depth across donors was assumed in presence/absence analyses, although this assumption may not hold.

This clone has only a few counts. Its specific antigen is unknown. No quality values exist for individual bases; no much larger clone is one base distant. Libraries were constructed by the immunoSEQ multiplex PCR assay. A mixture of 60 forward primers for TCR Vbeta segments and 13 reverse primers for TCR Jbeta segments was used in the multiplex PCR. The CDR3 region of rearranged TCR beta genes was amplified from genomic DNA by a multiplex PCR assay. The amplified TCR beta libraries were sequenced on the Illumina HiSeq System as 87-base-pair reads. The study's processing was this. A later analysis tallied 80 million to 95 million unique TCR beta chains across the 666 repertoires, and about 12 million of those chains were shared by two or more donors. Raw reads were error-corrected and collapsed into unique sequences with a nearest-neighbor algorithm that merged closely related sequences to remove PCR and sequencing errors. CDR3 sequences were aligned to IMGT reference sequences to assign V, D and J gene segments. Each retained sequence needed at least a six-nucleotide match to both a V gene segment and a J gene segment. Rearrangements were called productive when the CDR3 lacked stop codons and stayed in frame with V and J; all others were non-productive. CDR3 was defined according to IMGT convention as the region running from the second conserved V-encoded cysteine to the conserved J-encoded phenylalanine. The earlier analysis of roughly 590 of the donors excluded sequences that lacked an unambiguous match to a single V gene segment. An earlier analysis of 587 of the donors classified V segments as functional when productive rearrangements were above 56.7% and as segregating when the standard deviation between donors was above 5%. A statistical classification framework was built to diagnose cytomegalovirus status from the catalog of TCR beta chain sequences. In a later analysis, TCR nucleotide sequences were compared against IMGT/GENE-DB human TR gene sequences so that V and J genes could be assigned. Using the TCRdist pipeline, a later analysis assigned CDR3 sequences along with most-parsimonious VDJ recombination scenarios. In a later analysis, every TCR beta chain was defined by the combination of its CDR3 amino acid sequence and its V-gene family, and reads without a unique V-gene family were dropped. A later analysis removed roughly 590 highly shared, low-generation-probability nucleotide sequences to deal with suspected cross-contamination and a sequencing artifact. In a later analysis, a clonal expansion index for each public chain was calculated from normalized within-repertoire ranks of inferred template counts. Generation probabilities in a later analysis came from a VDJ recombination model fitted to out-of-frame rearrangements, and those results were checked against IGoR. A later analysis scored TCR-TCR, TCR-HLA and TCR-CMV co-occurrence with hypergeometric tests, applying a repertoire-size bias correction to TCR pairs. In a later analysis, false discovery rates were estimated by permuting HLA or CMV assignments 20 times. A later analysis grouped co-occurring TCRs with DBSCAN, adding TCRdist sequence similarity when clustering within HLA-allele-positive subsets. For co-occurrence clustering, repertoires with fewer than 30,000 or more than 120,000 public chains were excluded, along with about five repertoires with anomalous nucleotide sharing. Entries here come from immuneACCESS through TCRdb and include only in-frame sequences with V and J called. Some clones fail to appear in such tables; in the studies checked, an unresolved V gene covers under half of the shortfall, and the cause of the remainder is unknown. D and trimming come from the DNA, and the V and J calls and clone size come from that table. This sample has around 94,000 clones in its table, and 55% to 80% of those were observed once. The top ten constitute approximately 4.8% of the sample.

The cohort comprised around 700 healthy bone marrow donors. At the time of sampling, all cohort members were nominally healthy, though unrecorded immune exposures were likely present. CMV serostatus was positive for around 310 and negative for about 50% of the roughly 700 cohort members, and was not recorded for this donor. Every donor gave a peripheral blood sample, and the peripheral blood mononuclear cells from that sample were used for TCR beta sequencing. Genomic DNA was extracted from the blood cell samples with the Qiagen DNeasy Blood Extraction Kit. This TCR was sampled from a human donor in good health. Sequencing was performed on PBMCs.

The CDR3 region has the sequence CASSPRFGQQETQYF. The DNA reads as follows: TGTGCCAGCAGCCCCCGCTTCGGACAGCAAGAGACCCAGTACTTC. The chain links TRBV7-9 with TRBJ2-5; D gene: possibly TRBD1, on 6 matching bases. Its CDR3 holds 15 amino acids, cysteine through phenylalanine. The sequence is cut down to CDR3 DNA, 45 bases in frame from base 1. CDR1 and CDR2, looked up from the germline V gene (reference sequence), are SEHNR and FQNEAQ. Trimming removed 5 bases from V and 2 bases from J, leaving 15 bases between the germline ends.